This T cell receptor (beta chain) was documented in a study of post-analysis software for immune sequencing data. The study's findings and limits: When compared against controls, multiple sclerosis patients showed significantly lower normalized Chao1 diversity. Strong co-clustering by F measure was evident for samples that had been prepared in the same batch. Controls had lower frequencies than patients of four or five TRBV segments, which included TRBV5-6, TRBV5-1 and TRBV20-1.

Built from TCR beta cDNA, the libraries had unique molecular identifiers in them. T cells, about 0.95 to 11 million of them, yielded 500,000 or so cDNA molecules. TCRdb passed the PCR reads through MiXCR, listing each CDR3 protein once. In the table there are roughly 410,000 distinct CDR3 sequences, roughly 36% of which are singletons. With regard to this clonotype: The antigen remains undetermined.

Trimming cost V 3 bases and J 7 bases, with 20 bases left between them. The CDR3 length is 16 residues. From germline, CDR1 is MDHEN and CDR2 SYDVKM. The sample was blood. The genes are TRBV28 and TRBJ2-3, with D hard to call. This sequence originates from a girl aged 10-17 years with multiple sclerosis. DNA of the CDR3: TGTGCCAGCAGTTTTCTCCGTGGTTCGAACGCAAATACGCAGTATTTT. Protein sequence: CASSFLRGSNANTQYF.